The clone carrying this TCR beta chain appeared once. This record belongs to a study of T cell changes during pregnancy in multiple sclerosis. The germline CDR1 and CDR2 sequences are SQVTM and ANQGSEA. The CDR3 runs 13 residues. V lost 4 bases and J 5 bases, leaving 11 bases between the germline ends. The table came from immunoSEQ multiplex PCR; TCRdb's copy has only in-frame clones and leaves some out. The sample holds tens of thousands of clones, 75% to 90% seen once. This specimen consisted of CD8+ T cells from peripheral blood mononuclear cells, obtained in the second trimester of pregnancy. This sequence originates from a female donor with multiple sclerosis, enrolled in a pregnancy study. The V and J genes are TRBV29-1 and TRBJ2-2; the D gene is possibly TRBD1 (6 bases). The CDR3 nucleotides read TGCAGCGTTGGACCCCAGGGGACCGGGGAGCTGTTTTTT. As protein: CSVGPQGTGELFF.